The source of this T cell receptor (beta chain) is a study of Ad26.COV2.S vaccination and SARS-CoV-2 variants. About the study: Once, or twice with 56 days between doses, Ad26.COV2.S was given intramuscularly.

Libraries were prepared by immunoSEQ multiplex PCR; TCRdb keeps only in-frame clonotypes and omits some of them. The sample yields about 400,000 clones, approximately 87% seen once. The V gene's germline CDR1 is LGHNA and CDR2 YSLEER. Trimming cost V 6 bases and J 4 bases, with 13 bases left between them. The CDR3 is 15 residues long. Treatment indicated: about 20 received Ad26.COV2.S at low or high dose, single or two shots; 5 received placebo; per-sample allocation not given. Specimen acquisition occurred on day 63 following the initial vaccine or placebo injection. In Boston, the donor was an adult between 18-55 years of age.

Sequenced material: peripheral blood, taken in a trial of Ad26.COV2.S vaccine versus placebo. The receptor's source is a person aged 18-60 years who received the Ad26.COV2.S COVID-19 vaccine or a placebo. This sequence joins TRBV4-3 and TRBJ1-6; D is ambiguous. This chain's CDR3 is CASRVAISYNSPLHF. CDR3 nucleotide sequence: TGCGCCAGCAGGGTAGCAATTTCTTATAATTCACCCCTCCACTTT.